The 3 T cell receptor beta chains given below trace back to one sample, sequenced in a study of CD8 T cells in ankylosing spondylitis. Points from the study as a whole: Seven to nine highly homologous variants formed a TCR beta motif that appeared characteristic of ankylosing spondylitis blood.

TCRdb reprocessed the 5' RACE reads with MiXCR, giving one entry per CDR3 protein. Among some 700,000 distinct CDR3 sequences, around 20% were seen once, and the ten largest hold 15% to 20%. For these receptors, no antigen is known. The specimen sequenced was blood, either unsorted or a sorted T cell fraction (not recorded which). The origin of the receptors is a male donor with ankylosing spondylitis.

The table lists this clonotype with a few counts. This sequence joins TRBV7-2 and TRBJ2-1; D possibly corresponds to TRBD2 (11 bases). This CDR3 region has 21 residues. Deletions cut 3 bases from V and 4 bases from J, with 31 bases between. Germline CDR1 reads SGHTA; CDR2 reads FQGNSA. The CDR3 loop is CASSFSGTGEVAGGLYNEQFF. Written as DNA, the CDR3 is TGTGCCAGCAGCTTTAGCGGGACAGGGGAAGTAGCGGGAGGGTTGTACAATGAGCAGTTCTTC.

The chain links TRBV20-1 to TRBJ2-5; D may correspond to TRBD1 or TRBD2 (5 bases each). Trimming removed 3 bases at V and 1 base at J, with 9 bases between. The CDR3 has 13 residues. CDR1 and CDR2 (germline): DFQATT, SNEGSKA (reference sequence). For the CDR3, the DNA is TGCAGTGCTAGGCCGGGACCCCAAGAGACCCAGTACTTC. It encodes CSARPGPQETQYF.

Only a few counts were recorded for this clonotype. V is TRBV4-1 and J is TRBJ1-6; unclear D gene. V lost 0 bases to trimming and J lost 7 bases, with 10 bases between them. CDR1 and CDR2 (germline): MGHRA, YSYEKL. The CDR3 covers 15 residues. Written as DNA, the CDR3 is TGCGCCAGCAGCCAAGATCAGGACTGGAATTCACCCCTCCACTTT. Translation gives CASSQDQDWNSPLHF.